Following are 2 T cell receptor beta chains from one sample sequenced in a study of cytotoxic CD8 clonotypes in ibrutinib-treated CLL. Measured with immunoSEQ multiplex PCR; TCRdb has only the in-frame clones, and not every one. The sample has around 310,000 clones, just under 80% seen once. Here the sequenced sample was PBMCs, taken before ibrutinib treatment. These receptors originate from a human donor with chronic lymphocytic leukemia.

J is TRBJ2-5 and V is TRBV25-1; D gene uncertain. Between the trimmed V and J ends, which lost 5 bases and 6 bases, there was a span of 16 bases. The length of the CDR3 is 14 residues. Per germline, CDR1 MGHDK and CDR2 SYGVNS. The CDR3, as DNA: TGTGCCAGCAGTCCCCGGGCCCGAGGCCAGACCCAGTACTTC. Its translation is CASSPRARGQTQYF.

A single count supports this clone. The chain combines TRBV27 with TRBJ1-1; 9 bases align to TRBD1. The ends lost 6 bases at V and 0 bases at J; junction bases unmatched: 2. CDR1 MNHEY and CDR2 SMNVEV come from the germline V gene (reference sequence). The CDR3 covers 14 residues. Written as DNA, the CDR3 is TGTGCCAGCAGGGGGACAGGGATGAACACTGAAGCTTTCTTT. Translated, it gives CASRGTGMNTEAFF.